This T cell receptor (beta chain) was documented in a study of shared clonotypes between healthy human individuals. Study background: CD8 memory received one plate per donor, CD8 naive two, CD4 memory three and CD4 naive three.

Germline V gene lookup returns CDR1 SGHNT and CDR2 YYREEE (reference sequence). CDR3 length: 15 residues. V trimming: 4 bases; J trimming: 7 bases; junction bases outside the gene matches: 13. For every subset, genomic DNA was evenly distributed across several immunoSEQ plates. Data came from immunoSEQ multiplex PCR; TCRdb stores just in-frame clones and leaves some out. The sample lists about 2.3 million clones; 80% to 95% were seen once. General study findings and limits: Sorted-subset sequencing, rarefaction showed, was incomplete despite large depth. How much donors shared clonotypes was expected to be affected by sequencing depth.

With respect to this clone: Its matching antigen is unknown.

This TCR was sampled from a man aged 18 to 29 in good health. Some clones in this sample may be carry-over from other donors' samples. Source material: naive CD4+ T cells from PBMCs. As for subset: CD45RA+ positively selected. The chain has TRBV5-4 and TRBJ1-2; 7 bases line up with TRBD1. The CDR3 region has the DNA TGTGCCAGCAGCCCAAGCCGGGGACAGCGAGTTGGCTACACCTTC. Amino acids: CASSPSRGQRVGYTF.